The present TCR beta chain was sequenced within a study of PD-L1 blockade in urothelial cancer. Study-wide background: Patients' atezolizumab regimen, 1,200 mg intravenously every 3 weeks, began in the mid-2010s. The study, taken as a whole, reports: Patients with durable benefit had greater blood expansion of tumor-associated TCR clones 3 weeks into treatment.

The CDR3 is 14 residues long. Per the germline V gene, CDR1 is SEHNR and CDR2 is FQNEAQ (reference sequence). V was pared by 5 bases and J by 7 bases, with 10 bases of the junction left unmatched. Sequencing used immunoSEQ multiplex PCR; TCRdb keeps in-frame clones, though not all of them. The sample shows roughly 110,000 clones, less than 95% of them seen only once. This clone has at least ten counts. Antigen specificity is unknown. Time point of the sample: peripheral blood 6 weeks after treatment start. It was locally advanced or metastatic urothelial carcinoma that patients had. Patients yielded 1 to 8 samples each, pretreatment and on-treatment.

The chain joins TRBV7-9 to TRBJ2-7, with TRBD1 matching 8 bases. This clonotype was obtained from a man aged 55-75 years with urothelial cancer. The source was PBMCs, collected around atezolizumab (anti-PD-L1) treatment. The CDR3 region is CASSTTGGAGEQYF. The CDR3 DNA sequence: TGTGCCAGCAGCACAACAGGGGGTGCTGGTGAGCAGTACTTC.